These 16 T cell receptor beta chains came from one sample sequenced in a study of T cells after yellow fever vaccination. TCRdb used MiXCR to reprocess the 5' RACE reads, holding one entry per CDR3 protein. Of nearly 350,000 distinct CDR3 sequences listed, approximately 8% are singletons. Sequencing was performed on PBMCs, taken roughly 46 days after the first yellow fever vaccination. All receptors come from a man aged 18-30 years who received the YFV17D yellow fever vaccine.

This clonotype appeared a few times. The J gene is TRBJ2-3, the V gene TRBV11-1; the match to TRBD2 covers 12 bases. This CDR3 comprises 19 residues. Germline values: CDR1 SGHAT, CDR2 FQDESV (reference sequence). Trimming at V came to 4 bases and at J to 2 bases, leaving 13 bases not matched to a gene. As DNA, the CDR3 is TGTGCCAGCAGCTGGGGAACCGGTACTAGCGGGGGGTCCACAGATACGCAGTATTTT. Translated: CASSWGTGTSGGSTDTQYF. Complete variable domain (other parts from reference TRBV11-1 and TRBJ2-3): EAEVAQSPRYKITEKSQAVAFWCDPISGHATLYWYRQILGQGPELLVQFQDESVVDDSQLPKDRFSAERLKGVDSTLKIQPAELGDSAMYLCASSWGTGTSGGSTDTQYFGPGTRLTVL.

This clonotype was counted ten times or more. CDR3 DNA sequence: TGTGCCAGCAGCGGAGGACAGGGGATTCACGAGCAGTACGTC. Encoded protein: CASSGGQGIHEQYV. The chain combines TRBV28 with TRBJ2-7, with TRBD1 matching over 9 bases. CDR3 length: 14 residues. The J segment lost 5 bases and the V segment lost 6 bases, leaving 8 bases of the junction unmatched. Germline V gene sequence: CDR1 MDHEN, CDR2 SYDVKM.

The chain combines TRBV7-2 with TRBJ1-1; 7 bases fit TRBD1. V lost 8 bases to trimming and J lost 1 base; unmatched junction nucleotides: 7. The CDR3 consists of 14 residues. Per the germline V gene, CDR1 is SGHTA and CDR2 is FQGNSA. The CDR3 coding sequence is TGTGCCAGCGGACGGGACAGAAAGAACACTGAAGCTTTCTTT. Translated, it gives CASGRDRKNTEAFF.

This rearrangement joins TRBV7-3 to TRBJ2-1; D is unresolved. V dropped 4 bases and J dropped 4 bases, with 8 bases sitting between them. Germline loops: CDR1 SGHTA, CDR2 FQGTGA. CDR3 length: 13 residues. The CDR3 region has the DNA TGTGCCAGCAGCTACGGAACGTACAATGAGCAGTTCTTC. Residues: CASSYGTYNEQFF.

The rearrangement joins TRBV12-3 or TRBV12-4 to TRBJ2-1; TRBD2 matches at 10 bases. After removal of 6 bases from V and 5 bases from J, the junction contained 7 bases not matched to a gene. The length of the CDR3 is 15 residues. CDR3 sequence (DNA): TGTGCCAGCAGCCTGGTAGCGGGGGGCCACAATGAGCAGTTCTTC. Residues: CASSLVAGGHNEQFF.

The chain couples TRBV6-2 or TRBV6-3 to TRBJ1-5, with 7 bases lining up with TRBD1. The CDR3 is 16 amino acids. V gave up 5 bases and J gave up 5 bases; unmatched junction bases: 12. CDR1 is MNHEY and CDR2 is SVGEGT in the germline V gene. CDR3 bases: TGTGCCAGCAGTCGGATCCGGACAGGAGCGCATCAGCCCCAGCATTTT. This encodes CASSRIRTGAHQPQHF.

The rearrangement links TRBV6-5 to TRBJ2-3; the D is unclear. The CDR3 covers 14 residues. Trimming removed 4 bases from V and 0 bases from J, with 8 bases in between. Germline V gene lookup returns CDR1 MNHEY and CDR2 SVGAGI. CDR3 loop: CASSSLDSTDTQYF. The CDR3 bases are TGTGCCAGCAGTTCCCTTGACAGCACAGATACGCAGTATTTT.

The sample holds a few counts of this clonotype. The chain recombines TRBV5-5 with TRBJ2-7, with 7 bases matching TRBD1. The V segment lost 5 bases and the J segment 2 bases; nucleotides outside the gene matches: 7. The CDR3 loop spans 14 amino acids. Germline CDR1 SGHKS, CDR2 YYEKEE (reference sequence). CDR3 nucleotides: TGTGCCAGCAGGTACAGGGGTAGGGCCTACGAGCAGTACTTC. Amino acid sequence: CASRYRGRAYEQYF.

This clonotype was seen a handful of times. The CDR3 here is CAWSAPPGQNIQYF. The CDR3 nucleotides read TGTGCCTGGAGTGCACCTCCGGGTCAAAACATTCAGTACTTC. This chain uses TRBV30 with TRBJ2-4; no firm D call. With 1 base removed from V and 5 bases from J, the gap between germline ends came to 12 bases. The CDR3 extends over 14 amino acids. Germline CDR1 and CDR2: GTSNPN and SVGIG (reference sequence).

The chain has TRBV19 and TRBJ2-3; a possible D gene is TRBD1 (5 bases). CDR3 size: 17 residues. Trimming removed 4 bases from V and 0 bases from J, with 17 bases in between. CDR1 and CDR2 (germline): LNHDA, SQIVND (reference sequence). This CDR3 is CASSRRGAKISTDTQYF. The CDR3 DNA reads as TGTGCCAGTAGTAGACGTGGGGCTAAGATTAGCACAGATACGCAGTATTTT.

This clonotype came up a few times. The genes are TRBV6-5 and TRBJ1-1, with 9 bases matching TRBD1. V was pared by 2 bases and J by 1 base, with 2 bases of the junction left unmatched. The CDR3 is 15 residues long. The V gene's germline CDR1 is MNHEY and CDR2 SVGAGI. The CDR3 spells CASSYPGQGNTEAFF. Written as DNA, the CDR3 is TGTGCCAGCAGTTACCCGGGACAGGGGAACACTGAAGCTTTCTTT.

This clonotype was seen a handful of times. CDR3 nucleotide sequence: TGTGCCAGCTCACCATTGTCAGGGGGGAATGAGCAGTTCTTC. This codes for CASSPLSGGNEQFF. This chain uses TRBV18 with TRBJ2-1, with a tentative D call TRBD1 (7 bases). Germline V gene sequence: CDR1 KGHSH, CDR2 LQKENI. The V gene lost 2 bases and the J gene lost 7 bases, with 12 bases spanning the gap. There are 14 residues in the CDR3. Using reference TRBV18 and TRBJ2-1 for the parts outside the CDR3, the full variable domain is NAGVMQNPRHLVRRRGQEARLRCSPMKGHSHVYWYRQLPEEGLKFMVYLQKENIIDESGMPKERFSAEFPKEGPSILRIQQVVRGDSAAYFCASSPLSGGNEQFFGPGTRLTVL.

This clonotype was picked up a small number of times. CDR3 in amino acids: CASSMGEYEQYF. For the CDR3, the DNA is TGTGCCAGTAGTATGGGGGAGTACGAGCAGTACTTC. The chain couples TRBV19 to TRBJ2-7, with D perhaps matching TRBD1 or TRBD2 (5 bases each). The V and J ends lost 3 bases and 4 bases respectively, with 7 bases between them. CDR3 length: 12 residues. In germline, CDR1 is LNHDA, CDR2 SQIVND (reference sequence).

The chain recombines TRBV6-5 with TRBJ1-6; D is uncertain. Germline CDR1 is MNHEY and CDR2 is SVGAGI. Trimming removed 3 bases at V and 8 bases at J, with 8 bases between. The CDR3 totals 13 residues. The CDR3 protein is CASSYQPDSPLHF. The CDR3, as DNA: TGTGCCAGCAGTTATCAACCCGATTCACCCCTCCACTTT.

The V call is TRBV7-2, the J call TRBJ2-5; 7 nucleotides line up with TRBD1. The V segment lost 4 bases and the J segment 0 bases; nucleotides outside the gene matches: 8. The germline V gene has CDR1 SGHTA and CDR2 FQGNSA. CDR3 length equals 16 residues. The CDR3 coding sequence is TGTGCCAGCAGCTCAGACAGGGTGTGGTACCAAGAGACCCAGTACTTC. Translating gives CASSSDRVWYQETQYF.

The J gene is TRBJ2-1, the V gene TRBV4-1, with 10 bases lining up with TRBD2. The germline V gene encodes CDR1 MGHRA and CDR2 YSYEKL. The CDR3 spans 17 residues. Trimming cost V 2 bases and J 8 bases; bases outside gene matches: 12. CDR3 nucleotides: TGCGCCAGCAGCCAAACCCGAGGAACTAGCGGGGTCCATGAGCAGTTCTTC. Its translation: CASSQTRGTSGVHEQFF.